This T cell receptor (beta chain) was recovered during a study of cytomegalovirus exposure and HLA in healthy donors (dated by TCRdb to the late 2010s). For the study in its entirety: According to a later analysis, one platform produced both the roughly 110 validation repertoires and the 666 repertoires of the first cohort. The aim of the study was to test whether cataloging public T cell receptors could identify signatures of past pathogen exposure. In addition to the first cohort of 650 to 750 subjects, a separate validation cohort of 120 different subjects was used. To predict cytomegalovirus infection status, the study brought together high-throughput TCR immunosequencing, statistical association of individual TCRs with disease status, and machine learning.

The full study reports these points: Three of the identified cytomegalovirus-associated TCR beta chains were confirmed in vitro to be specific for cytomegalovirus antigens. While some public TCRs were present in many individuals, most TCR sequences turned up only very rarely across donors. In a later analysis, TCRs clustered in the first cohort were found to also tend to co-occur in the 120 validation repertoires, with about 94% of cluster scores above 0. In both the original and validation cohorts, the classifier was reported to diagnose cytomegalovirus status with high specificity and sensitivity. The authors suggested that the approach could potentially be extended to other disease states and immunological phenotypes. The study listed 164 TCR beta chains as associated with cytomegalovirus. The validation cohort had no HLA typing available for a later analysis, so co-occurrence within that cohort was assessed over all 120 or so repertoires.

As concerns this clone: It lacks a known antigen. No much larger clone exists at a distance of one base, and base qualities are not known.

V is trimmed back by 4 bases and J by 3 bases, and the junction contains 1 base that no gene match accounts for. In the germline V gene, CDR1 corresponds to SGHDN and CDR2 to FVKESK. Including the terminal cysteine and phenylalanine, the CDR3 comprises 13 residues. The DNA shown is the 39-base CDR3, in frame from base 1. Donors formed part of the validation cohort, which comprised 120 subjects and was distinct from the first cohort of 690 or so subjects. Libraries came from the immunoSEQ multiplex PCR assay. Regarding the original processing steps: A statistical classification framework was built for diagnosing cytomegalovirus status from the catalog of TCR beta chain sequences. Held by TCRdb, this immuneACCESS table contains in-frame sequences only and omits some clones. Under half of the omission traces to an unresolved V gene where checked; the cause of the rest is unknown. That table supplies the V and J calls and clone size; D and trimming were determined from the DNA. The sample table shows about 110,000 clones, and approximately 85% are seen once. In total, the top ten clones hold around 2.7% of the sample.

The chain is encoded by TRBV14 joined to TRBJ1-2; 8 of the junction bases match TRBD1. The specimen sequenced was PBMCs. This TCR came from a woman under 30 in good health and CMV-seronegative. CDR3 sequence: CASSLTGDYGYTF. The DNA reads as follows: TGTGCCAGCAGCCTGACAGGGGACTATGGCTACACCTTC. Supplemented by the reference TRBV14 and TRBJ1-2 proteins around the CDR3, the complete variable domain is EAGVTQFPSHSVIEKGQTVTLRCDPISGHDNLYWYRRVMGKEIKFLLHFVKESKQDESGMPNNRFLAERTGGTYSTLKVQPAELEDSGVYFCASSLTGDYGYTFGSGTRLTVV.